This TCR beta chain came from a study of T-cell reconstitution after alpha-beta-depleted transplantation in children. V lost 5 bases, J lost 3 bases, and 10 bases stayed unmatched. This CDR3 has 16 amino acids. In germline, CDR1 is SEHNR, CDR2 FQNEAQ (reference sequence). Molecular barcoding with unique molecular identifiers was used for the TCRbeta library. TCRdb processed the PCR reads anew with MiXCR; each CDR3 protein has one entry. The table has hundreds of thousands of distinct CDR3 sequences, 10% to 15% seen once; the top ten hold approximately 2.1%. The V and J genes are TRBV7-9 and TRBJ2-7; 10 positions agree with TRBD1. The specimen comprised PBMCs, mostly from graft donor cells, sampled 360 days after TCRalphabeta/CD19-depleted stem cell transplant. This clonotype was obtained from a male patient between 5 and 17 years old who had a stem cell transplant for acute myeloid leukemia, so the T cells may come from the graft donor. The CDR3 coding sequence is TGTGCCAGCAGCGGAGGGGGACAGGGGTCCCTCTACGAGCAGTACTTC. It translates to CASSGGGQGSLYEQYF. Complete variable domain (other parts from reference TRBV7-9 and TRBJ2-7): DTGVSQNPRHKITKRGQNVTFRCDPISEHNRLYWYRQTLGQGPEFLTYFQNEAQLEKSRLLSDRFSAERPKGSFSTLEIQRTEQGDSAMYLCASSGGGQGSLYEQYFGPGTRLTVT.